This T cell receptor (beta chain) was identified in a study of shared clonotypes between healthy human individuals (dated by TCRdb to the early 2020s). For the wider study: A couple of women and a few men aged 18 to 49 years were included in the cohort. To estimate repertoire size and how much clonotypes are shared between individuals, the study performed deep sequencing of blood TCR repertoires from roughly five healthy adults. Libraries were prepared and TCR repertoires were sequenced by different laboratories using diverse techniques, in order to increase sequencing depth and limit assay-specific biases. Per donor, three plates each were used for CD4 naive and CD4 memory, two for CD8 naive, and one for CD8 memory. Between about 0.85 and 9.5 billion PBMCs per donor were obtained by leukapheresis. The investigation overall reported the following: Incomplete sequencing was indicated by rarefaction of sorted-subset datasets, despite the large sequencing depth. Sharing across four donors was observed for approximately 5% of naive CD4, about 4% of naive CD8, 2% to 2.5% of memory CD4, and roughly 0.4% of memory CD8 clonotypes. Based on pairwise subsampling, the degree of clonotype sharing among donors was expected to be affected by sequencing depth. Because the study included only a small number of donors, the genetic and exposure-history diversity represented was limited. Estimated clonotype richness was generally larger for naive than for memory subsets. Only blood was sampled, and tissue TCR repertoires likely differ from those in blood. Clonotypes shared by all four sorted-subset donors showed higher generation probabilities than non-shared clonotypes.

Healthy HIV-negative adults with no recently reported acute infections or vaccinations were included as donors. Only Caucasian adults living in Nashville, Tennessee, USA were represented among the donors. Magnetic negative selection was used to enrich CD4+ T cells, after which naive cells were positively selected on CD45RA and the negative fraction became the memory subset. Blood was collected by leukapheresis, and PBMCs were isolated by Ficoll-Histopaque density gradient centrifugation and then cryopreserved in liquid nitrogen vapor phase. Purity and quantity of every magnetically sorted T cell population were checked by analytical flow cytometry. Genomic DNA was isolated from every sorted fraction and measured by UV absorbance on a Nanodrop 2000c. Using the deep immunoSEQ assay, multiplex PCR amplified TCR CDR3 regions from genomic DNA. For each cell subset, the extracted genomic DNA was distributed evenly across all wells of several immunoSEQ 96-well plates, and each plate served as one replicate. For sorted subsets, approximately 190 ng of genomic DNA, equivalent to around 29,000 T cell genomes, went into each replicate PCR. The purified libraries were quantified using a Qubit 3.0 fluorometer, sized with a Bioanalyzer 2100, and then quantified again using the KAPA Library Quantification kit. Each immunoSEQ 96-well plate was sequenced on its own single-read 150-cycle Illumina NextSeq 550 flow cell. The authors' analysis ran thus. Because the immunoSEQ output held only junctional sequences and lacked quality scores, the filtering could not match the filtering applied to full-length reads. To assign V/J genes and CDR3, sequences were annotated against IMGT germline references using PyIR, a Python wrapper for IgBLAST v1.9. Reads were removed for weak V/J assignments (E-value above 1e-6), missing CDR3, stop codons, out-of-frame junctions, or ambiguous translated residues. V3J clonotypes were defined by identical inferred V gene, J gene, and CDR3 amino acid sequence. The percentage overlap between two repertoires was calculated by dividing the number of shared unique clonotypes by the size of the smaller repertoire. RTK rarefaction, the Chao1 estimator, and Recon v2.1 estimates of unobserved clonotypes were used to assess repertoire richness. Generation probabilities for all TCRbeta clonotypes obtained by the gDNA method from several donors were computed using OLGA. TCRdb holds this immuneACCESS table with in-frame rearrangements only. Some clones are missing; in checked studies, unresolved V genes explain under half, and the rest has no known cause. The D gene and trimming were derived from the DNA, and the V and J assignments and clone size from that table. The sample table lists about 1 million clones, around 78% of them with a count of one. More than 0.45% of the sample is in the top ten clones.

The CDR3 holds 16 amino acids from the cysteine to the phenylalanine. The kept DNA is CDR3 alone, 48 bases in frame from the first base. Trimmed from V: 7 bases; trimmed from J: 6 bases; junction bases lacking a gene match: 15. Turning to this clone: Its antigen remains undetermined. No much larger clone is present one base from it, and per-base qualities are unavailable.

This chain is built from TRBV6-7 and TRBJ2-3, and TRBD1 matches 8 of the central bases. TRBV6-7 has ORF status, its function being uncertain. This clonotype originated in a young man in good health. Some clones in this sample may be carry-over from other donors' samples. Sequencing input: memory CD4+ T cells from PBMCs. The sample's cell subset or site label, decoded: CD45RA-negative fraction. The CDR3: CASMVPRQGYVDTQYF. DNA sequence: TGTGCCAGCATGGTTCCGAGACAGGGGTATGTGGATACGCAGTATTTT.